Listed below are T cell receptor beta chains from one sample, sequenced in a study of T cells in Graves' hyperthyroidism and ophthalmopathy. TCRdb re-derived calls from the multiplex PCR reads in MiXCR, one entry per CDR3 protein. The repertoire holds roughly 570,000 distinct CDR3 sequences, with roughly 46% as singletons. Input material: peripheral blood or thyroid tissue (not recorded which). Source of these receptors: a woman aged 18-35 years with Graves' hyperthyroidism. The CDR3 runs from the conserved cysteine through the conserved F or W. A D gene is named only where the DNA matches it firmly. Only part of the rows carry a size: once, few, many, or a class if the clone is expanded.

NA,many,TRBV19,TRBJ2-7,CATSSGKTHEQYF,TGTGCCACCAGTTCAGGAAAGACCCACGAGCAGTACTTC
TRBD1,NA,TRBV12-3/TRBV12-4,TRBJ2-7,CASRGTGGFYEQYF,TGTGCCAGCAGGGGGACAGGGGGGTTCTACGAGCAGTACTTC
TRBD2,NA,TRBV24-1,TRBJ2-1,CATSDRRFSGSSYNEQFF,TGTGCCACCAGTGATCGACGCTTTAGCGGGAGCTCCTACAATGAGCAGTTCTTC
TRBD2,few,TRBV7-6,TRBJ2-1,CASSLRGRDEQFF,TGTGCCAGCAGCTTACGAGGGAGGGACGAGCAGTTCTTC
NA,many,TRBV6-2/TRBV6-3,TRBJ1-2,CASSYTLGGSGYTF,TGTGCCAGCAGTTATACTCTCGGAGGATCCGGCTACACCTTC
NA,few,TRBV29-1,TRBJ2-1,CSVESSRVYEQFF,TGCAGCGTTGAGTCGTCCAGGGTCTATGAGCAGTTCTTC
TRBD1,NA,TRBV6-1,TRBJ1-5,CASSGGQGGNQPQHF,TGTGCCAGCAGCGGGGGACAGGGGGGGAATCAGCCCCAGCATTTT
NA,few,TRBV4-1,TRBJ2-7,CASSQDRPGMGYEQYF,TGCGCCAGCAGCCAAGATAGGCCAGGGATGGGCTACGAGCAGTACTTC
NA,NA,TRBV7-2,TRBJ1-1,CASSPDTGDVAEAFF,TGTGCCAGCAGCCCTGACACCGGGGATGTTGCTGAAGCTTTCTTT
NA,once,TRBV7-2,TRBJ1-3,CASSLGGPSHRGYTIYF,TGTGCCAGCAGCTTAGGTGGGCCCAGTCATCGAGGCTACACCATATATTTT
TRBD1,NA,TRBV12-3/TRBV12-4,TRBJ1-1,CASSAKSDRVLAEAFF,TGTGCCAGCTCAGCGAAATCGGACAGGGTCCTTGCTGAAGCTTTCTTT
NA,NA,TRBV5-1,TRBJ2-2,CASSFFAGSNTGELFF,TGCGCCAGCAGCTTTTTCGCGGGATCGAACACCGGGGAGCTGTTTTTT
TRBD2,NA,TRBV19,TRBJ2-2,CATRVSGGVRAGELFF,TGTGCCACCCGCGTTTCGGGGGGGGTAAGGGCCGGGGAGCTGTTTTTT
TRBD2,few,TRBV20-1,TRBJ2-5,CSARVGLAEKETQYF,TGCAGTGCTAGAGTCGGACTAGCGGAGAAAGAGACCCAGTACTTC
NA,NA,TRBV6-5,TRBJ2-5,CASSYIRGQGQETQYF,TGTGCCAGCAGTTATATCAGGGGTCAGGGCCAAGAGACCCAGTACTTC
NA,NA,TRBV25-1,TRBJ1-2,CSVDYPQGYGYTF,TGCAGCGTCGACTACCCGCAGGGGTATGGCTACACCTTC
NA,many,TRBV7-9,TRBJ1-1,CASSPGGLNTEAFF,TGTGCCAGCAGCCCCGGCGGGCTGAACACTGAAGCTTTCTTT
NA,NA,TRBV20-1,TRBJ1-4,CSARGLQVGEKLFF,TGCAGTGCGAGAGGACTACAGGTTGGCGAAAAACTGTTTTTT
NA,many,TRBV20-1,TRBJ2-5,CSARDPAPFAQYF,TGCAGTGCTAGAGATCCGGCACCCTTTGCCCAGTACTTC
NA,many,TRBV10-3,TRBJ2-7,CAISFGVGTYEQYF,TGTGCCATCAGTTTCGGGGTAGGAACCTACGAGCAGTACTTC
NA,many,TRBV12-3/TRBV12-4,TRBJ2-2,CASQRAGRTGELFF,TGTGCCAGTCAAAGGGCAGGGAGAACCGGGGAGCTGTTTTTT
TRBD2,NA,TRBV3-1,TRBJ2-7,CASSQAIAGGREQYF,TGTGCCAGCAGCCAAGCGATAGCGGGAGGTAGAGAGCAGTACTTC
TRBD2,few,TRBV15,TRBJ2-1,CATSRDPASGHNEQFF,TGTGCCACCAGCAGAGATCCCGCTAGCGGCCACAATGAGCAGTTCTTC
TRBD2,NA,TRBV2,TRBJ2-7,CASSGTSGKDEQYF,TGTGCCAGCAGCGGGACTAGCGGGAAGGACGAGCAGTACTTC
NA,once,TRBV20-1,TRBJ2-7,CSARDGAGEQYF,TGCAGTGCTAGAGACGGGGCGGGGGAGCAGTACTTC
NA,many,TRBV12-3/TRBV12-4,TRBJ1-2,CASSRPSDNYGYTF,TGTGCCAGCAGCCGACCCAGTGATAACTATGGCTACACCTTC
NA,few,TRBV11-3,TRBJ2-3,CASSLSGTTSEQYF,TGTGCCAGCAGCTTATCGGGTACTACTAGTGAGCAGTATTTT
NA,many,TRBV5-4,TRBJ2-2,CASTPGQNTGELFF,TGTGCCAGCACCCCGGGACAGAACACCGGGGAGCTGTTTTTT
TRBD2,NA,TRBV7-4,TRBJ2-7,CASSLGGGRRSYEQYF,TGTGCCAGCAGCTTAGGGGGCGGGAGACGATCCTACGAGCAGTACTTC
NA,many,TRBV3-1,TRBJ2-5,CASSPPGGQRETQYF,TGTGCCAGCAGCCCTCCCGGCGGCCAAAGGGAGACCCAGTACTTC
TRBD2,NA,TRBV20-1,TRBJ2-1,CGASGTSGRYGNEQFF,TGCGGTGCTAGCGGGACTAGCGGGAGATACGGCAATGAGCAGTTCTTC
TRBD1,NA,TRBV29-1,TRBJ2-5,CSVFTGDGETQYF,TGCAGCGTATTTACAGGGGATGGGGAGACCCAGTACTTC
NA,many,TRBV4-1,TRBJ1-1,CASSQFQGNTEAFF,TGCGCCAGCAGCCAATTCCAGGGGAACACTGAAGCTTTCTTT
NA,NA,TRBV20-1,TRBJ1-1,CSAPPQPNTEASF,TGCAGTGCTCCCCCCCAGCCGAACACTGAAGCTTCCTTT
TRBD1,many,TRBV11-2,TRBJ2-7,CASSRSLLGQGHEQYF,TGTGCCAGCAGCAGAAGCCTCCTGGGACAGGGCCACGAGCAGTACTTC
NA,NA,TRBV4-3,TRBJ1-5,CASSQLAGDAYEHF,TGCGCCAGCAGCCAACTAGCGGGCGATGCCTACGAGCATTTT
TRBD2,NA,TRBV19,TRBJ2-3,CASSPITGTSGEDTQYF,TGTGCCAGTAGTCCGATTACCGGGACTAGCGGGGAGGATACGCAGTATTTT
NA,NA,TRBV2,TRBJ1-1,CASEGSTEAFF,TGTGCCAGCGAGGGAAGCACTGAAGCTTTCTTT
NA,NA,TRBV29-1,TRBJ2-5,CSSSQGVGTQHF,TGCAGCTCCTCTCAAGGAGTTGGGACCCAGCACTTC
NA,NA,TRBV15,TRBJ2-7,CATSRDDSYEQYF,TGTGCCACCAGCAGAGATGACTCCTACGAGCAGTACTTC
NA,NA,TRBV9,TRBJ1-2,CASSVGSFDYGYTF,TGTGCCAGCAGCGTAGGGAGCTTCGACTATGGCTACACCTTC
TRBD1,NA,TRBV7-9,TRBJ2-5,CASSQPGDRGETQYF,TGTGCCAGCAGCCAACCCGGGGACAGGGGAGAGACCCAGTACTTC
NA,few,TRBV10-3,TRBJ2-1,CAISDYNDYNEQFF,TGTGCCATCAGCGATTACAACGACTACAATGAGCAGTTCTTC
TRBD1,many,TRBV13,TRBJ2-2,CASSLAPGQGATGELFF,TGTGCCAGCAGCTTAGCCCCAGGACAGGGGGCGACCGGGGAGCTGTTTTTT
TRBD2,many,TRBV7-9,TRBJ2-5,CASSFPTSGSETQYF,TGTGCCAGCAGCTTTCCAACTAGCGGGAGTGAGACCCAGTACTTC
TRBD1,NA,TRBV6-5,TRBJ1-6,CASSYFGQGAGSPLHF,TGTGCCAGCAGTTACTTCGGACAGGGGGCAGGGTCACCCCTCCACTTT
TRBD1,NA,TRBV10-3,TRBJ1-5,CASRDSRNQPQHF,TGTGCTAGTAGGGACAGTAGGAATCAGCCCCAGCATTTT
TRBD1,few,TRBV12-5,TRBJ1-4,CASGPGGGAEQEKLFF,TGTGCTAGTGGCCCTGGAGGGGGCGCGGAACAAGAAAAACTGTTTTTT
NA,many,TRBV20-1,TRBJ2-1,CSARALARWSSYNEQFF,TGCAGTGCTAGAGCGCTAGCGAGATGGAGCTCCTACAATGAGCAGTTCTTC
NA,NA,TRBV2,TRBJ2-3,CASFGQGSGTDTQYF,TGTGCCAGCTTTGGGCAGGGATCGGGCACAGATACGCAGTATTTT
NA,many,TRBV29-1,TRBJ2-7,CSVDEVGVIYEQYF,TGCAGCGTTGATGAGGTGGGAGTTATCTACGAGCAGTACTTC
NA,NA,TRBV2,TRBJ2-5,CASRNQGGNQPQYF,TGTGCCAGCAGAAATCAGGGTGGCAATCAGCCCCAGTACTTC
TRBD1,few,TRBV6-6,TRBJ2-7,CASSYLETGLYEQYF,TGTGCCAGCAGTTACTTAGAGACAGGGCTCTACGAGCAGTACTTC
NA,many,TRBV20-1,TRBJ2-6,CSARPHSGANVLTF,TGCAGTGCTAGGCCCCACTCTGGGGCCAACGTCCTGACTTTC
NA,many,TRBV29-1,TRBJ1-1,CSVDNRVDTEAFF,TGCAGCGTTGATAACAGGGTCGACACTGAAGCTTTCTTT
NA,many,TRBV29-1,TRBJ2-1,CSVGFGEQFF,TGCAGCGTTGGGTTCGGGGAGCAGTTCTTC
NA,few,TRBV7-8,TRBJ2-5,CASSLSPTNRQETQYF,TGTGCCAGCAGCTTATCCCCGACTAACAGACAAGAGACCCAGTACTTC
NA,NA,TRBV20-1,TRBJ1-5,CSAREIAGMGLRQPQHF,TGCAGTGCTAGAGAGATAGCGGGGATGGGGCTAAGGCAGCCCCAGCATTTT
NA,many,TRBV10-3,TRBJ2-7,CAISEEGGSSYEQYF,TGTGCCATCAGTGAAGAGGGAGGTTCCTCCTACGAGCAGTACTTC
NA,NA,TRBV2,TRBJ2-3,CASKLGDTQYF,TGTGCCAGCAAACTGGGGGATACGCAGTATTTT